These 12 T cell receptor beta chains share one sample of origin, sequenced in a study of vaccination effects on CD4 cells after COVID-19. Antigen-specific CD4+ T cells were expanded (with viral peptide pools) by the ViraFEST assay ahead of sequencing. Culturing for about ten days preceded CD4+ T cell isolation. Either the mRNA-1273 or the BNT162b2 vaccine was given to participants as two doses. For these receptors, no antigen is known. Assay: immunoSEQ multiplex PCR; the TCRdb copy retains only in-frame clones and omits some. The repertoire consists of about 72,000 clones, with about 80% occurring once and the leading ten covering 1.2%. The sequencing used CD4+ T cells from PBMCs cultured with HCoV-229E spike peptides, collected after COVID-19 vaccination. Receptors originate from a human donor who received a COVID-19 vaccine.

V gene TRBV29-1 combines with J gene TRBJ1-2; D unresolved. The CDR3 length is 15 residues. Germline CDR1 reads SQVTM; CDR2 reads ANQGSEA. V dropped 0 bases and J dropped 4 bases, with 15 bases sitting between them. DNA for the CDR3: TGCAGCGTTGAAGATAGTACCCCGTCTCTCTATGGCTACACCTTC. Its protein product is CSVEDSTPSLYGYTF. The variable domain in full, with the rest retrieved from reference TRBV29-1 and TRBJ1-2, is SAVISQKPSRDICQRGTSLTIQCQVDSQVTMMFWYRQQPGQSLTLIATANQGSEATYESGFVIDKFPISRPNLTFSTLTVSNMSPEDSSIYLCSVEDSTPSLYGYTFGSGTRLTVV.

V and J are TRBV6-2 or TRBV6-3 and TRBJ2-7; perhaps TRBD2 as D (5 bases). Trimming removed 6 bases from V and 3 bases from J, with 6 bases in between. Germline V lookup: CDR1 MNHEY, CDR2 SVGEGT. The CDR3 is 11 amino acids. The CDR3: CASSDYYEQYV. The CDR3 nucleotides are TGTGCCAGCAGCGACTACTACGAGCAGTACGTC.

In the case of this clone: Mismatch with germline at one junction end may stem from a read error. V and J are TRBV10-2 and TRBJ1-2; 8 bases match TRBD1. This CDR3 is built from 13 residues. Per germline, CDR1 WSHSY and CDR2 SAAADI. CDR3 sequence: CASRGGQVQRMVF. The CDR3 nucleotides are TGCGCCAGCAGGGGGGGACAGGTTCAAAGGATGGTCTTC.

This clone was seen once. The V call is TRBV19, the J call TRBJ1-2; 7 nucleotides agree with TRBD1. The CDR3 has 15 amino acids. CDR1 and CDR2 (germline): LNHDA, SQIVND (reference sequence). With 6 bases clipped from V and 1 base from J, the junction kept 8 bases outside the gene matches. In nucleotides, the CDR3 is TGTGCCAGTAGGGATCCGGGACAGATTAACTATGGCTACACCTTC. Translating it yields CASRDPGQINYGYTF.

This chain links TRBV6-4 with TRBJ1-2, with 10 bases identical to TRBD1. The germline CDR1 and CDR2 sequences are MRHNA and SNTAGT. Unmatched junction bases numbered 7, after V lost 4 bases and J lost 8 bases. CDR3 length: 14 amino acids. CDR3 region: CASSVTDRGKGYTF. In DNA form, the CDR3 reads TGTGCCAGCAGTGTGACGGACAGGGGGAAAGGCTACACCTTC.

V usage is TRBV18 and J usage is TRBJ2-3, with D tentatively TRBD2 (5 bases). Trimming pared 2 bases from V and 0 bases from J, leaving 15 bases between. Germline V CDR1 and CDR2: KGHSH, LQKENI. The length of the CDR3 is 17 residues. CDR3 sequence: CASSPLSEAQSTDTQYF. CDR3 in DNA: TGTGCCAGCTCACCATTATCGGAGGCGCAAAGCACAGATACGCAGTATTTT.

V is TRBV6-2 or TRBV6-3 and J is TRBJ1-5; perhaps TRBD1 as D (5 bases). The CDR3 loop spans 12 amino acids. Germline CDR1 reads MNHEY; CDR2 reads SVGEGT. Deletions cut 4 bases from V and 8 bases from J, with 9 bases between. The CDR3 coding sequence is TGTGCCAGCAGTTCCAGGGTCGAGCCCCAGCATTTT. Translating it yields CASSSRVEPQHF.

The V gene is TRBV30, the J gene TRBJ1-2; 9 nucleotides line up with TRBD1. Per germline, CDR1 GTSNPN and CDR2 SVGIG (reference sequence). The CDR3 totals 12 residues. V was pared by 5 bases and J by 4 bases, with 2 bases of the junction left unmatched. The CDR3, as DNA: TGTGCCTGGGGACAGGGGAGCTATGGCTACACCTTC. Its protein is CAWGQGSYGYTF.

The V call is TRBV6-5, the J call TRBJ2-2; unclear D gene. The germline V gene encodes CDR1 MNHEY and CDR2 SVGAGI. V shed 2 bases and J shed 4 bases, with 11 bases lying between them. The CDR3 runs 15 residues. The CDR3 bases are TGTGCCAGCAGTTACAGGCCAGGACGCACCGGGGAGCTGTTTTTT. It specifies CASSYRPGRTGELFF.

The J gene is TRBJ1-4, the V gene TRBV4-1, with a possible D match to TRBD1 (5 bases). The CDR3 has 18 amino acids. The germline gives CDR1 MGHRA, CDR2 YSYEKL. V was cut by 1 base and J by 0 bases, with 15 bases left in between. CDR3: CASSQGRPTVATNEKLFF. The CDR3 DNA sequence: TGCGCCAGCAGCCAAGGCCGACCGACAGTTGCAACTAATGAAAAACTGTTTTTT.

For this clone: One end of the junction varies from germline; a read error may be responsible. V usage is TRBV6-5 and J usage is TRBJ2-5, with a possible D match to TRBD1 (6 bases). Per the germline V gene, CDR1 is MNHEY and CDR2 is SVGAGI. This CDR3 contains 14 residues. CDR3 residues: CASRNGQLQEAQYF. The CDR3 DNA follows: TGTGCCAGCAGAAACGGACAGCTACAAGAGGCCCAGTACTTC.

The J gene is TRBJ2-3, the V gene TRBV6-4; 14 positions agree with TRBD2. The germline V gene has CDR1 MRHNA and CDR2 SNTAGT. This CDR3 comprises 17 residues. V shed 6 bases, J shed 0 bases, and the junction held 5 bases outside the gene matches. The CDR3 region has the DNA TGTGCCAGCAGAAGACTAGCGGGGGGGCCTAGCACAGATACGCAGTATTTT. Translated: CASRRLAGGPSTDTQYF.